This TCR beta chain was identified in a study of cytomegalovirus exposure and HLA in healthy donors. Whole-study results and caveats: A later analysis, which compared TCR beta chains of equal frequency, found the HLA-associated ones more clonally expanded. In an earlier analysis, about 87% or about 30%: the productive usage of most TCR beta V segments. Later, an analysis found that common viral pathogens appeared to be linked with several of the most significant clusters.

As for this clone: Its target is not known.

The V gene lost 7 bases and the J gene lost 6 bases, with 18 bases spanning the gap. Germline V gene sequence: CDR1 MNHEY, CDR2 SMNVEV (reference sequence). The CDR3 is 14 residues long. 60 Vbeta and 13 Jbeta primers were used in PCR. Produced via immunoSEQ multiplex PCR; TCRdb's table is partial and in-frame only. The table records about 100,000 clones, 60% to 75% of them present only once. The sequence was collected from a woman between 40 and 50 years old in good health and CMV-seronegative. Sequencing was carried out using PBMCs. The V gene is TRBV27, the J gene TRBJ2-5; tentative D call: TRBD1 (6 bases). The CDR3 sequence: CASKLAPGQKTQYF. The CDR3 nucleotides are TGTGCCAGCAAATTGGCCCCAGGACAGAAGACCCAGTACTTC.